The sequence of this TCR beta chain was determined in a study of vaccination and CD4 T cells after COVID-19. In the study overall: Researchers treated control cultures with a CEFX pool, an HIV-1 Nef pool, or no peptide.

With V trimmed by 0 bases and J by 0 bases, 4 bases remained unmatched. Germline values: CDR1 MNHEY, CDR2 SVGAGI. The CDR3 runs to 17 residues. In regard to this clonotype: Its antigen is not identified.

The Oncomine TCR Beta short-read assay sequenced DNA from cultured CD4+ T cells. From cultured CD4+ T cells, genomic DNA was extracted. Via MiXCR, TCRdb re-called the PCR reads, giving one row per CDR3 protein. The sample lists around 15,000 distinct CDR3 sequences, around 78% occurring once. Treatment noted: roughly ten-day PBMC culture with coronavirus spike peptide pools or control peptides (ViraFEST assay). Sequencing was carried out using CD4+ T cells from blood, cultured in vitro. The source of this sequence is a human donor who had recovered from COVID-19. The V gene is TRBV6-5, the J gene TRBJ2-1; TRBD2 agrees at 8 bases. The CDR3 sequence is CASSYSLTSGSYNEQFF. CDR3 nucleotides: TGTGCCAGCAGTTACTCCCTTACTAGCGGCTCCTACAATGAGCAGTTCTTC.